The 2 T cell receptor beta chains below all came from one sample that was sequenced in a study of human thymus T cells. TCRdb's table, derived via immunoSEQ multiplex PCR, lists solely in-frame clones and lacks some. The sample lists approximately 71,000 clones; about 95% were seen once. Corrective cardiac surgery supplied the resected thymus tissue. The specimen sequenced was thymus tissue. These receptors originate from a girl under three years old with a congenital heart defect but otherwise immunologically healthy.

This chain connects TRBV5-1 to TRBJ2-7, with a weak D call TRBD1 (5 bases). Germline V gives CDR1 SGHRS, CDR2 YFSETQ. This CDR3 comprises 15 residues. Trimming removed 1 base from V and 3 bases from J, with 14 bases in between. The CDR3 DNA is TGCGCCAGCAGCTTGATAGGACATGGTAACTACGAGCAGTACTTC. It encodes CASSLIGHGNYEQYF.

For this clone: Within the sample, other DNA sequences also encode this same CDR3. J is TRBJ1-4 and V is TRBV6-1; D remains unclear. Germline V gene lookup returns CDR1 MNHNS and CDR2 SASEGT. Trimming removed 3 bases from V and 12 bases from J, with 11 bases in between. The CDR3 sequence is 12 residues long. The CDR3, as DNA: TGTGCCAGCAGTGAGACCCTGAAGGAACTGTTTTTT. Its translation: CASSETLKELFF.